This TCR beta chain was recorded in a study of cytomegalovirus exposure and HLA in healthy donors. The V gene end was trimmed by 7 bases and the J gene end by 3 bases; junction bases not matched to a gene: 6. Germline V gives CDR1 MNHEY, CDR2 SVGAGI. CDR3 length equals 15 residues. General study findings and limits: Clonal expansion was found to be greater in HLA-associated TCR beta chains than in equally common others in a later analysis. Researchers counted around 180 TCR beta chains as cytomegalovirus-associated. A later analysis linked a missense variant in DCLRE1C to the trimming of TCR beta V and J genes. Despite most TCR sequences being rare, some public TCRs occurred in many donors.

Of note for this clone: The antigen is not known.

Researchers ran the PCR with 60 Vbeta and 13 Jbeta primers. The method was immunoSEQ multiplex PCR; TCRdb's version includes in-frame clones alone and lacks a portion of them. The sample carries 100,000 to 150,000 clones, more than 75% recorded once. The sequencing sample was made of PBMCs. The clonotype originates from a woman in her sixties or seventies in good health and CMV-seropositive. The rearrangement uses TRBV6-5 and TRBJ2-2; 9 bases are a match to TRBD1. This CDR3 is CASNAGQGHTGELFF. CDR3 coding DNA: TGTGCCAGCAACGCGGGACAGGGACACACCGGGGAGCTGTTTTTT.